This T cell receptor beta chain was identified in a study of metastatic and nonmetastatic thyroid tumors. About the research overall: Repertoires from blood and tumor or nodule tissue of malignant and benign thyroid patients were compared.

In the authors' methods: To classify distant metastasis in papillary thyroid cancer, a model was built from CDR3 differences across clinicopathological groups. MiXCR re-clonotyped the PCR reads for TCRdb. The authors' filters were not applied to this entry. The sample has some 4,300 clones; about 31% are singletons. Findings of the study overall: Reported TCR beta diversity, measured in blood and tumor, was significantly higher for malignant thyroid tumors than for benign nodules.

Germline CDR1 is MNHNS and CDR2 is SASEGT. This CDR3 region has 15 residues. The V and J ends lost 1 base and 3 bases, in that order; junction bases with no gene match: 4. Thyroid surgery had not been preceded by any treatment in any patient. This clone is judged large. Its antigen is not known. The clonotype was recovered from a male donor with papillary thyroid cancer or a benign thyroid nodule (not recorded which). Some clones in this sample may be carry-over from other donors' samples. The J gene is TRBJ2-7, the V gene TRBV6-1; TRBD1 matches at 9 bases. Sequencing input: adjacent normal tissue. Here the CDR3 reads CASSEDGTGNYEQYF. The CDR3 DNA follows: TGTGCCAGCAGTGAAGACGGGACAGGGAACTACGAGCAGTACTTC.